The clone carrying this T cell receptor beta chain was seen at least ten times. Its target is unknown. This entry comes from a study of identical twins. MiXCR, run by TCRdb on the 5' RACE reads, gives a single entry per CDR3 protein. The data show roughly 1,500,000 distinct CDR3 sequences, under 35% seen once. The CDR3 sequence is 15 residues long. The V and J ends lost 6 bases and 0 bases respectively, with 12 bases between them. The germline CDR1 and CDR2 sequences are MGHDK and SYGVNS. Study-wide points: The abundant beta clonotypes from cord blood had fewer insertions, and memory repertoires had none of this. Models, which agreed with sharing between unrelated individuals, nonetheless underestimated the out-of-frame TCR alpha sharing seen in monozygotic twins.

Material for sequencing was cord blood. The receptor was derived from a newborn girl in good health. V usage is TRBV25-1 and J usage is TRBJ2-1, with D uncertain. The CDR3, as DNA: TGTGCCAGCAGACTGACGGAGAGCTCCTACAATGAGCAGTTCTTC. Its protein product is CASRLTESSYNEQFF.